This T cell receptor (beta chain) was observed in a study of blood T cell repertoires in COVID-19. Overall study: From the United States, Italy and Spain came samples of acute and convalescent COVID-19. Sample material is recorded as cDNA or gDNA derived from T cells, B-cell-depleted T cells, or PBMCs.

The CDR3 totals 15 residues. Germline V CDR1 and CDR2: SGHTA, FQGNSA. V gave up 0 bases and J gave up 9 bases; unmatched junction bases: 5. Per the original methods: Estimation of nucleated cell counts was performed using reference gene primer amplification. Generated by immunoSEQ multiplex PCR, the TCRdb table keeps only in-frame clones and is missing some. V and J calls and clone size come straight from that table; D and trimming were deduced from the DNA. Of around 90,000 clones in the sample, 75% to 90% were seen once. The rearrangement joins TRBV7-2 to TRBJ2-1; 10 bases fit TRBD2. This TCR was sampled from a human donor in a cohort sampled during active COVID-19. Material for sequencing was peripheral blood. CDR3 amino acids: CASSLALSGGAEQFF. DNA of the CDR3: TGTGCCAGCAGCTTAGCGCTGAGCGGGGGGGCTGAGCAGTTCTTC.